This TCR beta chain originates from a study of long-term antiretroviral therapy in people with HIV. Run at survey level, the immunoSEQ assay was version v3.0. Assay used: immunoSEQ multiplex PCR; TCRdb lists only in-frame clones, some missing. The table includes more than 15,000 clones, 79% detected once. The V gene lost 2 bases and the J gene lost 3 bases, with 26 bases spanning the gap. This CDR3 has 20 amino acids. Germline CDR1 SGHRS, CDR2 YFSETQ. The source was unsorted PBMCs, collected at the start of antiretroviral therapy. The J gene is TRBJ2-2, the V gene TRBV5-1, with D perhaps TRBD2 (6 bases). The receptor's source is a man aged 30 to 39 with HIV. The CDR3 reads CASSFPGRENTVLDTGELFF. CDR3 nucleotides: TGCGCCAGCAGCTTTCCGGGACGGGAGAACACCGTGCTCGACACCGGGGAGCTGTTTTTT.